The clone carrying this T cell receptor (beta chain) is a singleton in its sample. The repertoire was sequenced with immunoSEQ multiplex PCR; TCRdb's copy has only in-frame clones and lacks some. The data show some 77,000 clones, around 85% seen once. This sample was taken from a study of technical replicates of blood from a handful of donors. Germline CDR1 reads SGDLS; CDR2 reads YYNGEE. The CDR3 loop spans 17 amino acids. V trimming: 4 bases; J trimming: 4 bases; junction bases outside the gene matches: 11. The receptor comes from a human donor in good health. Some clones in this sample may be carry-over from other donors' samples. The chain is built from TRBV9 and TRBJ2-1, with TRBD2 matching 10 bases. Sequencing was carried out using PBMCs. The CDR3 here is CASSPLTGLAEYNEQFF. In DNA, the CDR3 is TGTGCCAGCAGCCCCCTAACTGGACTAGCGGAGTACAATGAGCAGTTCTTC. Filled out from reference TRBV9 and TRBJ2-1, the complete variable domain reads DSGVTQTPKHLITATGQRVTLRCSPRSGDLSVYWYQQSLDQGLQFLIQYYNGEERAKGNILERFSAQQFPDLHSELNLSSLELGDSALYFCASSPLTGLAEYNEQFFGPGTRLTVL.